One and the same sample provided the 8 T cell receptor beta chains below, sequenced in a study of T cell responses to AZD1222 COVID-19 vaccine. Generated by immunoSEQ multiplex PCR, the TCRdb table keeps only in-frame clones and is missing some. The sample has under 200,000 clones; 80% to 95% are singletons. Here the sequenced sample was peripheral blood, taken on day 0 of AZD1222 vaccination. These receptors originate from an adult in good health.

This chain links TRBV2 with TRBJ2-3; 13 nucleotides agree with TRBD2. CDR1 SNHLY and CDR2 FYNNEI come from the germline V gene. The J segment lost 3 bases and the V segment lost 6 bases, leaving 6 bases of the junction unmatched. The CDR3 contains 16 residues. CDR3 coding DNA: TGTGCCAGCAGAGCCAGGACTAGCGGGGGTACAGATACGCAGTATTTT. Protein: CASRARTSGGTDTQYF.

This chain joins TRBV6-5 and TRBJ2-7; 9 bases map to TRBD1. V was pared by 5 bases and J by 5 bases, with 7 bases of the junction left unmatched. The CDR3 has 14 amino acids. CDR1 MNHEY and CDR2 SVGAGI come from the germline V gene. CDR3 nucleotides: TGTGCCAGCAGTACCGGGACAGGGTCCCACGAGCAGTACTTC. Protein sequence: CASSTGTGSHEQYF.

The CDR3 loop is CASALAGGLGADTQYF. CDR3 nucleotides: TGTGCTAGTGCCCTTGCGGGAGGCCTAGGGGCAGATACGCAGTATTTT. This chain connects TRBV12-5 to TRBJ2-3, with TRBD2 matching 8 bases. There are 16 residues in the CDR3. V was clipped by 7 bases and J by 4 bases; unmatched bases: 13. In germline, CDR1 is LGHNT, CDR2 FRNRAP.

The chain joins TRBV4-1 to TRBJ2-2; D perhaps matches TRBD1 (6 bases). This CDR3 is 16 amino acids long. V shed 4 bases and J shed 4 bases, with 16 bases lying between them. Germline V gene lookup returns CDR1 MGHRA and CDR2 YSYEKL. This chain's CDR3 is CASSRPQGLSTGELFF. The CDR3 DNA sequence: TGCGCCAGCAGCCGTCCACAGGGATTATCCACCGGGGAGCTGTTTTTT.

The chain carries TRBV5-1 and TRBJ1-1; 8 positions agree with TRBD1. The CDR3 spans 14 residues. Germline CDR1 reads SGHRS; CDR2 reads YFSETQ. J gave up 2 bases and V 4 bases, and 4 bases lay outside the gene matches. The CDR3 loop is CASSPQGGNTEAFF. DNA of the CDR3: TGCGCCAGCAGCCCACAGGGGGGAAACACTGAAGCTTTCTTT.

This chain uses TRBV7-9 with TRBJ1-1; D is ambiguous. Trimming removed 5 bases from V and 5 bases from J, with 12 bases in between. The CDR3 covers 13 residues. The germline V gene has CDR1 SEHNR and CDR2 FQNEAQ (reference sequence). CDR3 in amino acids: CASSPPWRTEAFF. The CDR3 region has the DNA TGTGCCAGCAGCCCTCCCTGGCGGACTGAAGCTTTCTTT.

V gene TRBV21-1 combines with J gene TRBJ1-5. TRBV21-1 counts as a pseudogene. The CDR3 totals 20 residues. CDR3 in amino acids: CASSKRIAREDSYSNQPQHF. CDR3 bases: TGTGCCAGCAGCAAAAGGATCGCCAGGGAGGACAGCTATAGCAATCAGCCCCAGCATTTT.

The chain links TRBV27 to TRBJ2-2; D may be TRBD1 (6 bases). V was trimmed by 4 bases and J by 4 bases, leaving 10 bases between them. Germline CDR1 MNHEY, CDR2 SMNVEV (reference sequence). This CDR3 is built from 14 residues. The CDR3 bases are TGTGCCAGCAGTTCTAACAGGGTCACCGGGGAGCTGTTTTTT. As protein: CASSSNRVTGELFF.